This T cell receptor (beta chain) was sequenced during a study of blood T cells in healthy people across ages. Study outcomes and limitations: Estimates of diversity drawn from one million T cells were considered underestimates.

Turning to this clonotype: Antigen: not known.

The CDR3 consists of 14 residues. V lost 5 bases and J lost 2, with 12 bases in between. Germline V gene sequence: CDR1 MNHNS, CDR2 SASEGT. It was with a sample-barcoded 5' primer and a J-beta primer mix that a second PCR of about 6 to 11 cycles was run. Sequencing recovered at least 2.5 million CDR3-containing paired-end reads from each sample. MiXCR was run by TCRdb on the 5' RACE reads, yielding one entry per CDR3 protein. The sample yields about 1.6 million distinct CDR3 sequences, about 31% seen once. The specimen was blood. The sequence came from a woman aged 30 to 39 in good health. This sequence joins TRBV6-1 and TRBJ1-1; D is perhaps TRBD1 (6 bases). The CDR3 is CASSKDRINTEAFF. CDR3 sequence (DNA): TGTGCCAGCAGTAAGGACAGAATAAACACTGAAGCTTTCTTT.